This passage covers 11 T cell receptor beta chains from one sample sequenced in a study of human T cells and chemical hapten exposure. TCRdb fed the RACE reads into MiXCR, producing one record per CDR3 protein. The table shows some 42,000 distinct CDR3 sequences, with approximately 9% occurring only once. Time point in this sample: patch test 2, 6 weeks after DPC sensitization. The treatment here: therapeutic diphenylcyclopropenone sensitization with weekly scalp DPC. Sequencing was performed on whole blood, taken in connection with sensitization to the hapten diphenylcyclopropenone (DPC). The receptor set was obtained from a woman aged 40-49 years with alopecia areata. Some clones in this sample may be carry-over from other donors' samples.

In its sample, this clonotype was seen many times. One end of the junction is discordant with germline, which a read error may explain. The CDR3 reads CAISRTGDNQPQHF. The DNA of the CDR3 is TGTGCCATCAGTCGGACGGGGGACAATCAGCCCCAGCATTTT. The rearrangement uses TRBV2 and TRBJ1-5; D perhaps matches TRBD1 (5 bases). The CDR3 has 14 amino acids. Germline CDR1 SNHLY, CDR2 FYNNEI.

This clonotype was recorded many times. The CDR3 DNA sequence: TGTGCCAGCTCACCTGGGACAGGGGACTACGAGCAGTACTTC. It translates to CASSPGTGDYEQYF. The chain links TRBV18 to TRBJ2-7; 10 nucleotides align to TRBD1. The CDR3 totals 14 residues. Germline V gene lookup returns CDR1 KGHSH and CDR2 LQKENI. V lost 3 bases and J lost 3; bases outside the gene matches: 2.

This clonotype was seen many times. The CDR3 loop is CASSLGHPGNEQYF. The CDR3 DNA reads TGCGCCAGCAGCTTGGGACACCCGGGGAACGAGCAGTACTTC. This chain connects TRBV5-1 to TRBJ2-7, with D maybe TRBD2 (5 bases). Germline assignment: CDR1 SGHRS and CDR2 YFSETQ. CDR3 length: 14 residues. V lost 0 bases and J lost 5, with 12 bases in between.

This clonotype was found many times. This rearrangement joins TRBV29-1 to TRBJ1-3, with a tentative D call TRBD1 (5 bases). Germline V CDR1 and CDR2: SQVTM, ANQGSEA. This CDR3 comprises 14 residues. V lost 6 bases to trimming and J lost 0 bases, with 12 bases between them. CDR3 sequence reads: CSVRSGVSGNTIYF. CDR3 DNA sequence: TGCAGCGTCCGTTCGGGGGTCTCTGGAAACACCATATATTTT.

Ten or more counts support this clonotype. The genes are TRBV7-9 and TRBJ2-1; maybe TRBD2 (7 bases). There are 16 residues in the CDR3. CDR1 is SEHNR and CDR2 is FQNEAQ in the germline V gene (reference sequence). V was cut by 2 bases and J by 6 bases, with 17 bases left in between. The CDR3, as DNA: TGTGCCAGCAGCTTAATATTAGGGGGGGCAGTCAATGAGCAGTTCTTC. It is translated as CASSLILGGAVNEQFF.

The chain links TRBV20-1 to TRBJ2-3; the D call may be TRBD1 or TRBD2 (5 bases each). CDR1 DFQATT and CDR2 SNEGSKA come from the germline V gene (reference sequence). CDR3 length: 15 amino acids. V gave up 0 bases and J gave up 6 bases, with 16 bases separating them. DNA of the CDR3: TGCAGTGCTAGAGATCCAGGGACCACGAGCGATACGCAGTATTTT. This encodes CSARDPGTTSDTQYF.

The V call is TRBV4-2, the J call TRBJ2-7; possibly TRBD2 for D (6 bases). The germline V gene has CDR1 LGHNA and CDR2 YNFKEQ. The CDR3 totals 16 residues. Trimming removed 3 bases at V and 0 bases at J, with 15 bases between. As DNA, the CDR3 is TGTGCCAGCAGCCAGTACGGGACTTCCAGCTCCTACGAGCAGTACTTC. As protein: CASSQYGTSSSYEQYF.

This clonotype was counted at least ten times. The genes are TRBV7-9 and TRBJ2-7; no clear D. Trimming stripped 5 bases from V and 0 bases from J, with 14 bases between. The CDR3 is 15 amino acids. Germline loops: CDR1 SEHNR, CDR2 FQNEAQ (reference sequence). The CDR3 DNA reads TGTGCCAGCAGCCCTAGGAGTATAAGCTCCTACGAGCAGTACTTC. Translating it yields CASSPRSISSYEQYF.

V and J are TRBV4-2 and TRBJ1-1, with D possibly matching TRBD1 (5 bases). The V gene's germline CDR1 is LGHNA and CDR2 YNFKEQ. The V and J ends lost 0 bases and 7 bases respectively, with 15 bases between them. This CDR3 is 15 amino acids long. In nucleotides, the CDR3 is TGTGCCAGCAGCCAAGATCAGGGTTCTCTGAGTGAAGCTTTCTTT. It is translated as CASSQDQGSLSEAFF.

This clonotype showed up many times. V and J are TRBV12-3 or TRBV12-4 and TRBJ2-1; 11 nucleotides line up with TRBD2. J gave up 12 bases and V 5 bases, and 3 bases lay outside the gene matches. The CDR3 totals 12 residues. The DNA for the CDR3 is TGTGCCAGCAGTGGGGGACTAGCGGTGCAGTTCTTC. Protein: CASSGGLAVQFF.

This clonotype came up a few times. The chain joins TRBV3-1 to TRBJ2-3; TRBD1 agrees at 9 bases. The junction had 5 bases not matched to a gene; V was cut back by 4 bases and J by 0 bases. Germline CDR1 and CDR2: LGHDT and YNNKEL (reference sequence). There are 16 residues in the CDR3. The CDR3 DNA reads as TGTGCCAGCAGCCTTGGGACAGGGCAAAGCACAGATACGCAGTATTTT. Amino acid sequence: CASSLGTGQSTDTQYF.